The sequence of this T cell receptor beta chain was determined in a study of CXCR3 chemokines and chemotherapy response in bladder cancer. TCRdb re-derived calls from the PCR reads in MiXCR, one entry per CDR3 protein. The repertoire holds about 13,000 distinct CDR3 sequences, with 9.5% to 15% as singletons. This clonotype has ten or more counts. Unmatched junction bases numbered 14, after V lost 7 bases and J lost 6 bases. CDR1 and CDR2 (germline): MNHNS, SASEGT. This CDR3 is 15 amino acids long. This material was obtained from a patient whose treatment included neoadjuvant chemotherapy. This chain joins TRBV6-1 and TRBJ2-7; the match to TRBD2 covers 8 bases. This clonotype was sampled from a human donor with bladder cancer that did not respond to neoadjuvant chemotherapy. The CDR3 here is CASTTGAGVKSEQYF. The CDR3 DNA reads TGTGCCAGCACTACAGGAGCGGGAGTTAAATCCGAGCAGTACTTC.